These T cell receptor beta chains were read from a single sample in a study of blood T cell repertoires in COVID-19. The repertoire was sequenced with immunoSEQ multiplex PCR; TCRdb's copy has only in-frame clones and lacks some. The table records about 110,000 clones, less than 85% of them present only once. Material: peripheral blood. These TCRs come from a middle-aged woman with acute or convalescent COVID-19. Each CDR3 is given with its conserved first and last residue. The order of the fields is J gene, V gene, D gene, clone size, CDR3 protein, CDR3 DNA. D genes are given only for firm matches. Rows give clone size only sometimes, using once, few, many, or a class for an expanded clone.

>TRBJ2-7|TRBV19|-|-
CASSIGGGVVEGYEQYF
TGTGCCAGTAGTATAGGGGGAGGAGTCGTTGAGGGCTACGAGCAGTACTTC
>TRBJ2-7|TRBV6-2/TRBV6-3|TRBD2|-
CASSSGGPYEQYF
TGTGCCAGCAGTAGCGGGGGGCCTTACGAGCAGTACTTC
>TRBJ2-1|TRBV5-4|TRBD2|-
CASSRLAGGSYNEQFF
TGTGCCAGCAGCAGACTAGCGGGGGGGTCCTACAATGAGCAGTTCTTC
>TRBJ1-2|TRBV9|-|many
CASSVRDIPLANYGYTF
TGTGCCAGCAGCGTCCGGGACATTCCTCTAGCTAACTATGGCTACACCTTC
>TRBJ1-1|TRBV7-9|-|-
CASSPWATEGADTEAFF
TGTGCCAGCAGCCCATGGGCCACGGAGGGAGCCGACACTGAAGCTTTCTTT
>TRBJ2-7|TRBV6-6|TRBD1|few
CASSPTGQGYEQYF
TGTGCCAGCAGCCCCACCGGACAGGGCTACGAGCAGTACTTC
>TRBJ1-1|TRBV30|TRBD1|-
CAWSRDRGIMGEAFF
TGTGCCTGGAGTCGGGACAGGGGGATTATGGGTGAAGCTTTCTTT
>TRBJ1-5|TRBV29-1|-|few
CSVEGPGDNNQPQHF
TGCAGCGTTGAAGGTCCCGGGGACAACAATCAGCCCCAGCATTTT
>TRBJ2-1|TRBV2|-|-
CASSDQGLGEQFF
TGTGCCAGCAGTGACCAGGGATTGGGCGAGCAGTTCTTC
>TRBJ1-3|TRBV9|TRBD1|few
CASSAGTDGNTIYF
TGTGCCAGCAGCGCCGGGACAGACGGAAACACCATATATTTT
>TRBJ1-2|TRBV5-1|-|few
CASSLSYGQGLNGYTF
TGCGCCAGCAGCTTGTCGTACGGGCAGGGGTTGAACGGCTACACCTTC
>TRBJ2-2|TRBV7-2|-|-
CASSLNTGELFF
TGTGCCAGCAGCCTTAACACCGGGGAGCTGTTTTTT
>TRBJ1-2|TRBV6-5|-|-
CASSSRQDGYTF
TGTGCCAGCAGTTCCCGACAAGATGGCTACACCTTC
>TRBJ2-2|TRBV6-4|TRBD1|-
CASKTGTEDTGELFF
TGTGCCAGTAAAACCGGGACAGAAGACACCGGGGAGCTGTTTTTT
>TRBJ1-1|TRBV28|TRBD1|once
CASSGTGLAFF
TGTGCCAGCAGTGGGACAGGTTTAGCTTTCTTT
>TRBJ2-2|TRBV2|-|once
CASRLGGAGELFF
TGTGCCAGCAGACTAGGAGGGGCCGGGGAGCTGTTTTTT
>TRBJ1-6|TRBV15|-|-
CATGRESNNSPLHF
TGTGCCACCGGGAGGGAGTCTAATAATTCACCCCTCCACTTT
>TRBJ2-5|TRBV14|TRBD2|many
CASSQGLAAQETQYF
TGTGCCAGCAGCCAGGGGCTAGCGGCACAAGAGACCCAGTACTTC
>TRBJ1-1|TRBV12-3/TRBV12-4|-|once
CASITANTEAFF
TGTGCCAGCATAACAGCCAACACTGAAGCTTTCTTT
>TRBJ1-2|TRBV5-4|TRBD1|-
CASSLHTGGGYGYTF
TGTGCCAGCAGCTTACACACAGGGGGAGGGTATGGCTACACCTTC
>TRBJ1-2|TRBV28|-|-
CASSRDTKNYGYTF
TGTGCCAGCAGCCGGGACACAAAAAACTATGGCTACACCTTC
>TRBJ2-1|TRBV28|TRBD1|-
CASSIRQGAYNEQFF
TGTGCCAGCAGTATAAGACAGGGAGCCTACAATGAGCAGTTCTTC
>TRBJ1-2|TRBV6-5|TRBD1|-
CASSYSGTAPRNGYTF
TGTGCCAGCAGTTACTCGGGGACAGCACCCCGGAATGGCTACACCTTC
>TRBJ2-1|TRBV6-5|-|-
CASSPRGDSYNEQFF
TGTGCCAGCAGTCCAAGGGGGGACAGTTACAATGAGCAGTTCTTC